The clone carrying this TCR beta chain has a count of ten or more. This sample stems from a study of T cells in Graves' hyperthyroidism and ophthalmopathy. RNA transcripts provided the source from which TCR beta CDR3 regions were amplified. Researchers ran a first-round RT-PCR on the TCR CDR3 using the HTBI primer set. MiXCR, applied by TCRdb to the multiplex PCR reads, yields one record per CDR3 protein. The table records around 300,000 distinct CDR3 sequences, about 20% of them present only once. The V and J ends lost 6 bases and 6 bases respectively, with 12 bases between them. This CDR3 comprises 12 residues.

The chain has TRBV12-3 or TRBV12-4 and TRBJ2-7, with a tentative D call TRBD2 (5 bases). Sequenced: blood. This receptor was obtained from a man aged 30 to 39 with Graves' ophthalmopathy. This chain's CDR3 is CASRGRGGEQYF. The CDR3 coding sequence is TGTGCCAGCAGGGGGAGAGGAGGCGAGCAGTACTTC.